The sequence of this T cell receptor beta chain was determined in a study of blood T cell repertoires in COVID-19 (TCRdb year 2020). Regarding the study in general: The collaborator samples originated in the United States, Italy and Spain and spanned the acute and convalescent phases of COVID-19. Where available, HLA class I and class II types were taken from metadata supplied by the sample provider and were not determined by assay-based typing. The sample metadata nearly always contained a de-identified subject ID, COVID-19 status, age in years and sex. Subjects who had been exposed to COVID-19, were actively infected with it, or had recovered from it provided the deeply sampled blood TCRbeta repertoires that made up the dataset. Samples came from the ongoing ImmuneRACE study (first 160 participants) plus 1,254 subjects from 6 global collaborators. A freely available public database, intended as a resource for researchers studying the immune response to SARS-CoV-2, is where the repertoires were released. The prospective study material was composed of cDNA or gDNA derived from T cells, B-cell-depleted T cells, or PBMCs. On the study overall, not on this receptor specifically: Clinical and demographic metadata were provided uncurated, with the amount varying by source and participant.

The CDR3 spans 13 residues, counting both ends. From a lookup of the germline V gene, CDR1 and CDR2 are MDHEN and SYDVKM. TCRbeta CDR3 regions were amplified from genomic DNA using the immunoSEQ Assay, a bias-controlled multiplex PCR. In the original analysis: Within the assay, amplification of reference gene primers was used to estimate how many nucleated cells each sample contained. To quantify the absolute abundance of each unique TCRbeta CDR3 rearrangement, sequence reads were collapsed and filtered. For each sample, productive Simpson clonality was calculated as the square root of Simpson's diversity index across productive rearrangements. The immuneACCESS repertoire file appears here via TCRdb, limited to in-frame rearrangements. These files lack a portion of the clones; in checked studies, under half of the deficit traces to unresolved V genes, and the cause of the others is not known. That table is the source of V, J and clone size, and D and trimming were worked out from the DNA. For this sample there are hundreds of thousands of clones; over 75% appear just once. The biggest ten clones account for about 7.2% of the sample.

In the prospective study, participants were about 18 to 100 years old, resided in 24 geographic areas of the United States, and were enrolled through a virtual design. In the prospective study, cohorts were assigned on the basis of participant-reported clinical history obtained from a screening survey and a study questionnaire. Mobile phlebotomists in the prospective study collected whole blood, serum and a nasopharyngeal or oropharyngeal swab from every participant. Additional blood draws and questionnaires over a 2-month period could optionally be provided by prospective study participants. Blood samples from the prospective study were shipped frozen or at room temperature prior to DNA extraction. About this clone: Its target antigen remains unknown. No conserved phenylalanine or tryptophan is present at the end of the CDR3, so a read error is the likely explanation. It is unclear where the CDR3 begins or ends on the DNA, so no DNA is shown, and the CDR3 is as TCRdb lists it.

The receptor comes from a middle-aged woman with acute COVID-19. The chain employs TRBV28 and TRBJ1-2; TRBD1, as called in the table, went unchecked against the DNA. Specimen: PBMCs or T cells enriched from blood (not recorded which). The CDR3 reads CASSLRTGGADWV.